The 25 T cell receptor beta chains below all came from one sample that was sequenced in a study of T cells in Graves' hyperthyroidism and ophthalmopathy. The TCR beta CDR3 regions underwent amplification using RNA transcripts as the source. HTBI primers were used for first-round RT-PCR of the TCR CDR3. TCRdb passed the multiplex PCR reads through MiXCR, listing each CDR3 protein once. The sample lists around 300,000 distinct CDR3 sequences; about 20% were seen once. Sequences were obtained from blood. These receptor sequences come from a man younger than 40 with Graves' ophthalmopathy.

This clonotype occurred once. The chain is built from TRBV24-1 and TRBJ1-2, with 11 bases aligning to TRBD1. Germline CDR1 is KGHDR and CDR2 is SFDVKD. V gave up 9 bases and J gave up 7 bases; unmatched junction bases: 6. The CDR3 spans 13 residues. The CDR3 DNA follows: TGTGCCACCTCAGGACAGGGGGCCTGTGGCTACACCTTC. As protein: CATSGQGACGYTF.

The sample holds a few counts of this clonotype. The CDR3 region has the DNA TGTGCCAGCAGCTTCTCAGACTCCTACGAGCAGTACTTC. Its protein product is CASSFSDSYEQYF. This chain uses TRBV7-9 with TRBJ2-7, with unresolved D. There are 13 residues in the CDR3. Trimming left V 3 bases short and J 0 bases short, with 6 bases between. Germline values: CDR1 SEHNR, CDR2 FQNEAQ (reference sequence).

The chain links TRBV3-1 to TRBJ2-3, with D tentatively TRBD2 (5 bases). This CDR3 comprises 15 residues. The germline gives CDR1 LGHDT, CDR2 YNNKEL (reference sequence). V was shortened by 0 bases and J by 6 bases, with 13 bases between the two germline ends. CDR3 region: CASSQDPAGPDTQYF. CDR3 sequence (DNA): TGTGCCAGCAGCCAAGACCCGGCGGGTCCGGATACGCAGTATTTT.

This clonotype has a count of ten or more. V gene TRBV3-1 combines with J gene TRBJ1-1; a possible D gene is TRBD1 (6 bases). With 1 base removed from V and 5 bases from J, the gap between germline ends came to 14 bases. The length of the CDR3 is 15 residues. The V gene's germline CDR1 is LGHDT and CDR2 YNNKEL (reference sequence). The CDR3 is CASSQGDTGRTEAFF. CDR3 DNA sequence: TGTGCCAGCAGCCAAGGGGACACCGGGAGAACTGAAGCTTTCTTT.

This rearrangement joins TRBV19 to TRBJ1-2; 10 bases map to TRBD1. The CDR3 totals 16 residues. The V gene end was trimmed by 5 bases and the J gene end by 1 base; junction bases not matched to a gene: 7. In germline, CDR1 is LNHDA, CDR2 SQIVND (reference sequence). This chain's CDR3 is CASSSPGTGVNYGYTF. CDR3 in DNA: TGTGCCAGTAGTTCCCCCGGGACAGGGGTTAACTATGGCTACACCTTC.

This clonotype came up many times. This chain connects TRBV12-3 or TRBV12-4 to TRBJ2-7; D may be TRBD1 (6 bases). V was clipped by 3 bases and J by 3 bases, with 9 bases between them. The CDR3 runs to 13 residues. The chain's CDR3 is CASSFGQFYEQYF. As DNA, the CDR3 is TGTGCCAGCAGTTTTGGACAGTTCTACGAGCAGTACTTC.

V and J are TRBV19 and TRBJ2-4; a possible D gene is TRBD1 (6 bases). The CDR3 contains 13 residues. Per germline, CDR1 LNHDA and CDR2 SQIVND (reference sequence). The V gene lost 5 bases and the J gene lost 8 bases, with 13 bases spanning the gap. CDR3 DNA: TGTGCCAGTAGTCCCCCAGGGGCGGACATTCAGTACTTC. It is translated as CASSPPGADIQYF.

The sample holds a few counts of this clonotype. The chain is built from TRBV28 and TRBJ1-2; 11 nucleotides align to TRBD1. The germline CDR1 and CDR2 sequences are MDHEN and SYDVKM. V dropped 3 bases and J dropped 8; count of bases not matched to a gene: 8. This CDR3 spans 15 amino acids. The CDR3 loop reads CASSFGGGQGVGYTF. The CDR3 DNA sequence: TGTGCCAGCAGTTTTGGGGGGGGACAGGGGGTCGGCTACACCTTC.

This clonotype was recorded many times. The CDR3 bases are TGTGCCAGCAGCCAAGGGTCGGGAGGAGCCAAAAACATTCAGTACTTC. It codes for CASSQGSGGAKNIQYF. The rearrangement links TRBV3-1 to TRBJ2-4; 7 nucleotides agree with TRBD2. CDR3 size: 16 residues. J lost 0 bases, V lost 1 base, and 3 bases had no gene match. The germline V gene has CDR1 LGHDT and CDR2 YNNKEL (reference sequence).

This clonotype was seen a handful of times. The chain joins TRBV5-8 to TRBJ2-1; no reliable D call. Trimming took off 2 bases at V and 0 bases at J, with 9 bases between the two ends. This CDR3 contains 15 residues. From germline, CDR1 is SGHTS and CDR2 YDEGEE. CDR3 sequence: CASSFELSSYNEQFF. CDR3 in DNA: TGTGCCAGCAGCTTTGAGCTTAGCTCCTACAATGAGCAGTTCTTC.

V is TRBV7-2 and J is TRBJ2-3; D not certain. Germline lookup yields CDR1 SGHTA and CDR2 FQGNSA. The V end lost 5 bases, the J end lost 7 bases, and 13 bases lay between the germline ends. CDR3 length: 13 amino acids. The CDR3 sequence is CASSREWGNTQYF. The CDR3 bases are TGTGCCAGCAGCCGCGAATGGGGAAATACGCAGTATTTT.

In its sample, this clonotype was seen a few times. V and J are TRBV7-2 and TRBJ2-7; D is unresolved. This CDR3 spans 14 amino acids. CDR1 SGHTA and CDR2 FQGNSA come from the germline V gene. The V and J ends lost 0 bases and 1 base respectively, with 7 bases between them. The CDR3 reads CASSLATLSYEQYF. Written as DNA, the CDR3 is TGTGCCAGCAGCTTAGCCACCCTTTCCTACGAGCAGTACTTC. Complete variable domain (other parts from reference TRBV7-2 and TRBJ2-7): GAGVSQSPSNKVTEKGKDVELRCDPISGHTALYWYRQSLGQGLEFLIYFQGNSAPDKSGLPSDRFSAERTGGSVSTLTIQRTQQEDSAVYLCASSLATLSYEQYFGPGTRLTVT.

This clonotype came up a few times. The chain is built from TRBV6-1 and TRBJ2-3, with 10 bases matching TRBD2. V trimming: 6 bases; J trimming: 1 base; junction bases outside the gene matches: 10. CDR3 size: 17 residues. From germline, CDR1 is MNHNS and CDR2 SASEGT. CDR3 amino acids: CASSPRRGTSGTDTQYF. The CDR3 nucleotides are TGTGCCAGCAGCCCCCGACGGGGGACTAGCGGCACAGATACGCAGTATTTT.

The sample holds many counts of this clonotype. The genes are TRBV28 and TRBJ1-5; no reliable D call. This CDR3 comprises 14 residues. The V end was cut by 3 bases, the J end by 0 bases, with 6 bases between. The germline CDR1 and CDR2 sequences are MDHEN and SYDVKM. CDR3 bases: TGTGCCAGCAGTTTCCCTAATAGCAATCAGCCCCAGCATTTT. As protein: CASSFPNSNQPQHF.

This sequence joins TRBV12-3 or TRBV12-4 and TRBJ1-5; 9 nucleotides agree with TRBD1. The CDR3 covers 15 residues. V shed 0 bases and J 7 bases; nucleotides not matched to a gene: 4. CDR3 sequence (DNA): TGTGCCAGCAGTTTAGCGCAGACAGGGGGACAGCCCCAGCATTTT. Amino acid sequence: CASSLAQTGGQPQHF.

The chain joins TRBV3-1 to TRBJ2-5; 9 nucleotides agree with TRBD1. The CDR3 loop spans 15 amino acids. CDR1 is LGHDT and CDR2 is YNNKEL in the germline V gene (reference sequence). V dropped 8 bases and J dropped 5; count of bases not matched to a gene: 12. The CDR3: CASSPKQGAWETQYF. The CDR3 DNA is TGTGCCAGCTCCCCAAAACAGGGGGCCTGGGAGACCCAGTACTTC.

The V and J genes are TRBV20-1 and TRBJ1-1; D call uncertain. V shed 2 bases and J shed 4 bases, with 17 bases lying between them. Germline V gives CDR1 DFQATT, CDR2 SNEGSKA (reference sequence). There are 15 residues in the CDR3. CDR3 residues: CSARPLSKWGTEAFF. The CDR3 DNA follows: TGCAGTGCTAGACCCCTCTCAAAATGGGGCACTGAAGCTTTCTTT.

This clonotype has a handful of counts. The chain is built from TRBV7-9 and TRBJ1-4; D unresolved. The germline V gene has CDR1 SEHNR and CDR2 FQNEAQ (reference sequence). This CDR3 region has 15 residues. Deletions cut 2 bases from V and 4 bases from J, with 11 bases between. CDR3 amino acids: CASSLKVDFNEKLFF. The CDR3 region has the DNA TGTGCCAGCAGCTTAAAGGTGGATTTTAATGAAAAACTGTTTTTT.

This clonotype was observed a few times. This chain links TRBV10-3 with TRBJ1-5, with D possibly being TRBD1 (5 bases). Germline assignment: CDR1 ENHRY and CDR2 SYGVKD. CDR3 length: 16 amino acids. V was clipped by 0 bases and J by 0 bases, with 9 bases between them. CDR3 amino acids: CAISESRGNSNQPQHF. The CDR3 bases are TGTGCCATCAGTGAGTCGAGGGGAAATAGCAATCAGCCCCAGCATTTT.

The sample holds a few counts of this clonotype. The rearrangement joins TRBV2 to TRBJ2-7, with 9 bases lining up with TRBD1. Unmatched junction bases numbered 5, after V lost 7 bases and J lost 4 bases. The CDR3 spans 13 residues. Germline V lookup: CDR1 SNHLY, CDR2 FYNNEI. This CDR3 reads CASTPGQGYEQYF. DNA for the CDR3: TGTGCCAGCACTCCGGGACAGGGTTACGAGCAGTACTTC. The whole variable domain, remainder taken from reference TRBV2 and TRBJ2-7, is EPEVTQTPSHQVTQMGQEVILRCVPISNHLYFYWYRQILGQKVEFLVSFYNNEISEKSEIFDDQFSVERPDGSNFTLKIRSTKLEDSAMYFCASTPGQGYEQYFGPGTRLTVT.

This clonotype was recorded at least ten times. The rearrangement links TRBV28 to TRBJ1-5; 7 positions match TRBD1. Germline V gene data show CDR1 as MDHEN and CDR2 as SYDVKM. The J segment lost 7 bases and the V segment lost 6 bases, leaving 12 bases of the junction unmatched. The CDR3 consists of 15 residues. CDR3 region: CASSPGTATKQPQHF. The CDR3 nucleotides are TGTGCCAGCAGCCCCGGGACAGCCACGAAGCAGCCCCAGCATTTT.

This clonotype was found a few times. The rearrangement joins TRBV6-1 to TRBJ2-5; 7 nucleotides line up with TRBD1. The CDR3 extends over 17 amino acids. Germline lookup yields CDR1 MNHNS and CDR2 SASEGT. Unmatched junction bases numbered 16, after V lost 5 bases and J lost 4 bases. The CDR3 sequence is CASSSPGTATLGETQYF. CDR3 nucleotides: TGTGCCAGCAGTTCTCCCGGGACAGCAACTTTGGGAGAGACCCAGTACTTC.

This clonotype has a count of ten or more. This chain links TRBV15 with TRBJ2-3, with D hard to call. Germline V gene lookup returns CDR1 LNHNV and CDR2 YYDKDF (reference sequence). V lost 0 bases and J lost 0, with 7 bases in between. CDR3 size: 15 residues. CDR3 amino acids: CATSRDLGSTDTQYF. In DNA form, the CDR3 reads TGTGCCACCAGCAGAGATTTGGGAAGCACAGATACGCAGTATTTT.

This clonotype was detected many times. V is TRBV7-9 and J is TRBJ2-1; 11 bases line up with TRBD1. CDR3 length: 13 residues. Germline V gene data show CDR1 as SEHNR and CDR2 as FQNEAQ (reference sequence). V shed 10 bases, J shed 9 bases, and the junction held 8 bases outside the gene matches. CDR3 in DNA: TGTGCCACCTCCGGACAGGGGGCGGGTGAGCAGTTCTTC. Protein sequence: CATSGQGAGEQFF.

This clonotype was picked up many times. V usage is TRBV11-2 and J usage is TRBJ2-7; tentative D call: TRBD1 (5 bases). Germline V gene sequence: CDR1 SGHAT, CDR2 FQNNGV. The CDR3 sequence is 15 residues long. V gave up 2 bases and J gave up 1 base, with 12 bases separating them. The CDR3: CASSLYRDSSYEQYF. The CDR3 nucleotides are TGTGCCAGCAGCTTATACCGCGACAGTTCCTACGAGCAGTACTTC.